Below are 30 T cell receptor beta chains sequenced from a single sample in a study of T cells in women clearing cervical HPV infection. Some clones are missing from TCRdb's copy, which holds only in-frame ones; the method was immunoSEQ multiplex PCR. This sample lists about 41,000 clones; its ten largest clones have about 8%. The sequencing input was blood buffy coat. The receptors originated from a woman between 18 and 70 years old with a cervical HPV16 infection that either progressed to CIN3+ or cleared (not recorded which).

Regarding this clone: From the germline J gene comes the end of the CDR3, since the read stops 3 residues before it. The rearrangement joins TRBV7-8 to TRBJ2-1; 13 bases agree with TRBD2. The germline V gene encodes CDR1 SGHVS and CDR2 FQNEAQ. The CDR3 has 18 amino acids. V shed 3 bases, J shed 0 bases, and the junction held 5 bases outside the gene matches. CDR3 DNA, as far as it was read: TGTGCCAGCAGCTTGGAAGGACTAGCGGGGGCCTCCTACAATGAG. Its protein product is CASSLEGLAGASYNE. The CDR3, in full, reads CASSLEGLAGASYNEQFF.

Of note for this clone: The read terminates 3 residues before the CDR3 end, so the remaining end is supplied by the germline J gene. The chain carries TRBV2 and TRBJ1-1; no definite D call. Per the germline V gene, CDR1 is SNHLY and CDR2 is FYNNEI. This CDR3 region has 13 residues. Incomplete CDR3 DNA: TGTGCCAGCAGTGAGGAACTAGGTGGGAGT. It translates to CASSEELGGS. The complete CDR3 protein is CASSEELGGSAFF.

With respect to this clone: With the read ending 3 residues before the CDR3 end, the germline J gene is used to fill in that end. The V call is TRBV7-9, the J call TRBJ1-4; TRBD1 aligns across 7 bases. CDR3 length: 14 amino acids. After removal of 4 bases from V and 8 bases from J, the junction contained 7 bases not matched to a gene. Germline V gene sequence: CDR1 SEHNR, CDR2 FQNEAQ (reference sequence). The CDR3: CASSYRTGEEKLFF. The CDR3 DNA, read in part, is TGTGCCAGCAGCTACCGGACAGGCGAGGAAAAA.

Regarding this clone: The CDR3 end lies 3 residues beyond the end of the read and is filled in from the germline J gene. J is TRBJ2-3 and V is TRBV18, with TRBD2 matching over 11 bases. The J segment lost 4 bases and the V segment lost 1 base, leaving 4 bases of the junction unmatched. Germline lookup yields CDR1 KGHSH and CDR2 LQKENI. This CDR3 has 16 amino acids. CDR3 loop: CASSPRLAGGADTQYF. The DNA read from the CDR3 is TGTGCCAGCTCACCACGTCTAGCGGGAGGTGCAGATACG.

With respect to this clone: The CDR3 is cut off 3 residues early in the read; its end comes from the germline J gene. V usage is TRBV18 and J usage is TRBJ1-1; D possibly corresponds to TRBD1 (6 bases). CDR1 KGHSH and CDR2 LQKENI come from the germline V gene. There are 14 residues in the CDR3. Trimming removed 6 bases at V and 1 base at J, with 12 bases between. The part of the CDR3 DNA that was read is TGTGCCAGCTCCCAGGGGCCGGGGAACACTGAA. Its translation is CASSQGPGNTE. Given in full, the CDR3 is CASSQGPGNTEAFF.

Worth noting for this clone: From the germline J gene comes the end of the CDR3, since the read stops 3 residues before it. This chain joins TRBV14 and TRBJ2-5, with D tentatively TRBD2 (6 bases). V was shortened by 1 base and J by 2 bases, with 14 bases between the two germline ends. Germline CDR1 reads SGHDN; CDR2 reads FVKESK. The CDR3 runs 16 residues. The CDR3 spells CASSQVGTLVQETQYF. Partial CDR3 DNA: TGTGCCAGCAGCCAAGTAGGGACTCTTGTACAAGAGACC. The full variable domain, with the rest looked up from reference TRBV14 and TRBJ2-5, is EAGVTQFPSHSVIEKGQTVTLRCDPISGHDNLYWYRRVMGKEIKFLLHFVKESKQDESGMPNNRFLAERTGGTYSTLKVQPAELEDSGVYFCASSQVGTLVQETQYFGPGTRLLVL.

Details on this clone: At one boundary the junction diverges from the germline segment, which might be a read error. The CDR3 reads CTSSLLQGSSGNTIYF. The covered CDR3 bases are TGTACCAGCAGCTTATTACAGGGAAGCTCTGGAAACACC. The V gene is TRBV6-2 or TRBV6-3, the J gene TRBJ1-3, with a possible D match to TRBD1 (6 bases). The read stops 3 residues short of the end of the CDR3; the missing end is completed from the germline J gene. Per germline, CDR1 MNHEY and CDR2 SVGEGT. The CDR3 extends over 16 amino acids.

To note about this clone: The read gets to within 3 residues of the CDR3 end, and the germline J gene fills in the rest. The rearrangement links TRBV6-1 to TRBJ1-6; D gene ambiguous. The CDR3 covers 13 residues. V was trimmed by 4 bases and J by 5 bases, leaving 6 bases between them. CDR1 and CDR2 (germline): MNHNS, SASEGT. The sequenced part of the CDR3 DNA is TGTGCCAGCAGTGGGCAGAATAATTCACCC. Translated: CASSGQNNSP. The full-length CDR3 reads as CASSGQNNSPLHF.

Comment on this clone: The read gets to within 3 residues of the CDR3 end, and the germline J gene fills in the rest. The chain carries TRBV5-4 and TRBJ2-2, with TRBD1 matching 7 bases. CDR1 is SGHNT and CDR2 is YYREEE in the germline V gene (reference sequence). Trimming at V came to 5 bases and at J to 0 bases, leaving 4 bases not matched to a gene. The CDR3 is made up of 15 amino acids. The sequenced CDR3 bases are TGTGCCAGCAGGGGGGACAGCCCGAACACCGGGGAG. Its protein product is CASRGDSPNTGE. The whole CDR3 protein is CASRGDSPNTGELFF. Full variable domain (outside the CDR3, taken from reference TRBV5-4 and TRBJ2-2): ETGVTQSPTHLIKTRGQQVTLRCSSQSGHNTVSWYQQALGQGPQFIFQYYREEENGRGNFPPRFSGLQFPNYSSELNVNALELDDSALYLCASRGDSPNTGELFFGEGSRLTVL.

A word on this clone: Read coverage stops 3 residues before the CDR3 terminus; the germline J gene supplies the remainder. V gene TRBV19 combines with J gene TRBJ2-6; TRBD1 agrees at 8 bases. The V gene's germline CDR1 is LNHDA and CDR2 SQIVND (reference sequence). The CDR3 is 17 residues long. The V segment lost 6 bases and the J segment 2 bases; nucleotides outside the gene matches: 9. The CDR3 spells CASRKRDRGTGANVLTF. The part of the CDR3 DNA that was read is TGTGCCAGTAGGAAGAGAGACAGGGGAACTGGGGCCAACGTC. Together with reference TRBV19 and TRBJ2-6, the CDR3 gives the full variable domain: DGGITQSPKYLFRKEGQNVTLSCEQNLNHDAMYWYRQDPGQGLRLIYYSQIVNDFQKGDIAEGYSVSREKKESFPLTVTSAQKNPTAFYLCASRKRDRGTGANVLTFGAGSRLTVL.

About this clone: The read comes to an end 3 residues before the CDR3 does, leaving the germline J gene to fill in the end. V and J are TRBV30 and TRBJ1-2; D is perhaps TRBD1 (6 bases). Germline lookup yields CDR1 GTSNPN and CDR2 SVGIG (reference sequence). Trimming took 4 bases from V and 1 from J, leaving 19 bases between them. This CDR3 is built from 16 residues. The CDR3: CAWNKNDRILNYGYTF. Partial CDR3 DNA: TGTGCCTGGAATAAGAACGACAGGATTCTTAACTATGGC.

In the case of this clone: Read data end 3 residues before the CDR3 end; the end is taken from the germline J gene. The chain combines TRBV20-1 with TRBJ1-2; D is undetermined. Trimming took off 6 bases at V and 1 base at J, with 6 bases between the two ends. This CDR3 region has 11 residues. CDR1 is DFQATT, CDR2 SNEGSKA, per germline (reference sequence). The CDR3 region is CSASDNYGYTF. The sequenced part of the CDR3 DNA is TGCAGTGCGAGCGATAACTATGGC.

On this clone itself: The CDR3 end lies 3 residues beyond the end of the read and is filled in from the germline J gene. The V and J genes are TRBV6-4 and TRBJ1-4, with 7 bases aligning to TRBD1. V lost 4 bases and J lost 7; bases outside the gene matches: 6. The V gene's germline CDR1 is MRHNA and CDR2 SNTAGT. This CDR3 has 14 residues. CDR3 bases read: TGTGCCAGCAGTGGAGGGGGCGCGGTTGAAAAA. Translation: CASSGGGAVEK. The whole CDR3 is CASSGGGAVEKLFF.

In regard to this clone: The read terminates 3 residues before the CDR3 end, so the remaining end is supplied by the germline J gene. This chain links TRBV20-1 with TRBJ2-5, with 8 nucleotides matching TRBD2. This CDR3 region has 14 residues. Unmatched junction bases numbered 8, after V lost 4 bases and J lost 4 bases. Germline V gene lookup returns CDR1 DFQATT and CDR2 SNEGSKA (reference sequence). The CDR3: CSAKRLASPETQYF. CDR3 bases read: TGCAGTGCTAAGCGACTAGCGTCCCCAGAGACC.

Regarding this clone: The read ends 3 residues before the CDR3 terminus; that terminus is restored from the germline J gene. This sequence joins TRBV5-1 and TRBJ2-1; a possible D gene is TRBD2 (5 bases). The CDR3 contains 15 residues. Germline V gene sequence: CDR1 SGHRS, CDR2 YFSETQ. Trimming cost V 5 bases and J 1 base, with 13 bases left between them. CDR3 region: CASSTEAGSYNEQFF. Partial CDR3 DNA: TGCGCCAGCAGTACGGAGGCCGGGTCCTACAATGAG.

A note on this clone: The read comes to an end 3 residues before the CDR3 does, leaving the germline J gene to fill in the end. The chain has TRBV18 and TRBJ1-1; D is possibly TRBD1 (5 bases). CDR1 KGHSH and CDR2 LQKENI come from the germline V gene. The CDR3 spans 18 residues. V gave up 2 bases and J gave up 0 bases, with 19 bases separating them. The CDR3 bases that were read are TGTGCCAGCTCACCAAATGTATTATTAGCAGGGCTGAACACTGAA. Residues: CASSPNVLLAGLNTE. The full CDR3 is CASSPNVLLAGLNTEAFF. The variable domain in full, completed from reference TRBV18 and TRBJ1-1, reads NAGVMQNPRHLVRRRGQEARLRCSPMKGHSHVYWYRQLPEEGLKFMVYLQKENIIDESGMPKERFSAEFPKEGPSILRIQQVVRGDSAAYFCASSPNVLLAGLNTEAFFGQGTRLTVV.

As to this clone: The read finishes 3 residues shy of the CDR3 end, and the germline J gene is used to complete it. The rearrangement uses TRBV29-1 and TRBJ1-2, with D possibly TRBD1 on 5 matching bases. The germline V and J ends were trimmed by 0 bases and 3 bases, with 23 bases remaining between them. The CDR3 has 18 amino acids. Germline V lookup: CDR1 SQVTM, CDR2 ANQGSEA. The CDR3 loop is CSVEDLPKRSQGDYGYTF. CDR3 DNA (partial): TGCAGCGTTGAAGATCTGCCAAAAAGGAGTCAAGGGGACTATGGC.

A word on this clone: The read terminates 3 residues ahead of where the CDR3 ends, so the germline J gene completes it. V gene TRBV30 combines with J gene TRBJ1-4; a possible D gene is TRBD1 (5 bases). V was cut by 0 bases and J by 5 bases, with 13 bases left in between. Germline values: CDR1 GTSNPN, CDR2 SVGIG (reference sequence). This CDR3 region has 15 residues. The sequenced CDR3 bases are TGTGCCTGGAGTGTTGGGGCAGGCGAGAATGAAAAA. It specifies CAWSVGAGENEK. The full CDR3 protein is CAWSVGAGENEKLFF.

A word on this clone: The observed sequence ends 3 residues before the CDR3 terminus, with the missing tail filled in from the germline J gene. The gene calls are TRBV19 and TRBJ2-2; TRBD2 agrees at 9 bases. Trimming cost V 6 bases and J 8 bases; bases outside gene matches: 10. The germline CDR1 and CDR2 sequences are LNHDA and SQIVND (reference sequence). CDR3 length equals 15 residues. CDR3 region: CASSLPGLARGELFF. Partial CDR3 DNA: TGTGCCAGTAGCCTGCCGGGACTAGCTCGTGGGGAG.

Comments on this clone: The read falls 3 residues short of the CDR3 end, and the missing part is taken from the germline J gene. The chain uses TRBV7-9 and TRBJ2-3, with D perhaps TRBD1 or TRBD2 (5 bases each). Germline-derived CDR1 and CDR2 are SEHNR and FQNEAQ (reference sequence). This CDR3 contains 13 residues. V shed 7 bases and J shed 6 bases, with 14 bases lying between them. CDR3 loop: CASTQGASDTQYF. The CDR3 DNA, read in part, is TGTGCCAGCACTCAGGGAGCATCCGATACG.

Comments on this clone: The read ends 3 residues early relative to the CDR3; the germline J gene fills the gap. The V gene is TRBV5-1, the J gene TRBJ2-5; a possible D gene is TRBD1 (6 bases). The CDR3 has 12 residues. Germline CDR1 and CDR2: SGHRS and YFSETQ. The V and J ends lost 7 bases and 2 bases respectively, with 9 bases between them. The CDR3 reads CASRQEQETQYF. Incomplete CDR3 DNA: TGCGCCAGCCGACAGGAGCAAGAGACC.

Regarding this clone: The read finishes 3 residues shy of the CDR3 end, and the germline J gene is used to complete it. The chain uses TRBV29-1 and TRBJ2-3, with 12 bases matching TRBD2. Per the germline V gene, CDR1 is SQVTM and CDR2 is ANQGSEA. The trim removed 4 bases at V and 2 bases at J, leaving 7 bases unmatched. The CDR3 covers 16 residues. CDR3 DNA (partial): TGCAGCGTTGGAGGGGCTAGCGGGAGGGCCACAGATACG. Translated, it gives CSVGGASGRATDT. The entire CDR3 protein is CSVGGASGRATDTQYF.

Comments on this clone: The observed sequence ends 3 residues before the CDR3 terminus, with the missing tail filled in from the germline J gene. The chain recombines TRBV2 with TRBJ2-2; 10 bases match TRBD1. Germline V lookup: CDR1 SNHLY, CDR2 FYNNEI. Trimming at V came to 2 bases and at J to 5 bases, leaving 2 bases not matched to a gene. There are 15 residues in the CDR3. The CDR3 sequence is CASSEWGQGTGELFF. The sequenced part of the CDR3 DNA is TGTGCCAGCAGTGAATGGGGACAGGGGACCGGGGAG.

As concerns this clone: The read is 3 residues too short to cover the CDR3 end, so that end is filled in from the germline J gene. This chain uses TRBV6-2 or TRBV6-3 with TRBJ1-1; no firm D call. The CDR3 has 15 amino acids. V shed 6 bases and J shed 1 base, with 15 bases lying between them. Germline CDR1 reads MNHEY; CDR2 reads SVGEGT. The CDR3 sequence: CASSRSGYANTEAFF. The covered CDR3 bases are TGTGCCAGCAGCCGTTCGGGGTACGCGAACACTGAA.

Regarding this clone: The read halts 3 residues ahead of the CDR3 end, with the missing end drawn from the germline J gene. The chain couples TRBV12-3 or TRBV12-4 to TRBJ2-1; 12 bases fit TRBD2. Trimming took 2 bases from V and 8 from J; bases not matched to a gene: 7. The CDR3 is 16 amino acids. CDR3 amino acids: CASSLNRLAGVDEQFF. Incomplete CDR3 DNA: TGTGCCAGCAGTTTAAATCGACTAGCGGGAGTGGATGAG.

As to this clone: The sequenced fragment ends 3 residues before the CDR3 boundary, so the rest is inferred from the germline J gene. The chain is built from TRBV7-9 and TRBJ2-1; TRBD2 might be the D (7 bases). Germline V gives CDR1 SEHNR, CDR2 FQNEAQ (reference sequence). This CDR3 comprises 14 residues. Trimming took 1 base from V and 9 from J, leaving 13 bases between them. CDR3 DNA (partial): TGTGCCAGCAGCTTAGTTGGGGGGGCTATTGAG. Translated, it gives CASSLVGGAIE. The CDR3 in full is CASSLVGGAIEQFF. Drawing the rest from reference TRBV7-9 and TRBJ2-1, the complete variable domain is DTGVSQNPRHKITKRGQNVTFRCDPISEHNRLYWYRQTLGQGPEFLTYFQNEAQLEKSRLLSDRFSAERPKGSFSTLEIQRTEQGDSAMYLCASSLVGGAIEQFFGPGTRLTVL.

With regard to this clone: The junction departs from germline at one end; a sequencing error may be responsible. The read falls 3 residues short of the CDR3 end, and the missing part is taken from the germline J gene. This chain joins TRBV7-7 and TRBJ2-3, with D possibly matching TRBD2 (6 bases). This CDR3 has 14 residues. Germline V gives CDR1 SSHAT, CDR2 FNYEAQ (reference sequence). The DNA read from the CDR3 is TGTGCTAGCAGCCGCCGCGGGGACACAGATACG. This codes for CASSRRGDTDT. The CDR3, in full, reads CASSRRGDTDTQYF.

Concerning this clone: Coverage ceases 3 residues before the CDR3 finishes, and the germline J gene fills in the end. The chain is built from TRBV11-2 and TRBJ1-2; D perhaps matches TRBD1 (5 bases). Per germline, CDR1 SGHAT and CDR2 FQNNGV. This CDR3 is built from 12 residues. The V and J ends lost 3 bases and 7 bases respectively, with 9 bases between them. CDR3 DNA (partial): TGTGCCAGCAGCTTGGGGGGTAGTGGC. Encoded protein: CASSLGGSG. The whole CDR3 sequence is CASSLGGSGYTF.

The CDR3 sequence: CASNPTSGNNEQFF. CDR3 bases read: TGTGCCAGTAACCCGACTAGCGGAAACAATGAG. The V call is TRBV19, the J call TRBJ2-1; 9 bases are a match to TRBD2. The CDR3 end falls 3 residues outside the read, so it is completed with the germline J gene. Germline V CDR1 and CDR2: LNHDA, SQIVND (reference sequence). The ends lost 7 bases at V and 5 bases at J; junction bases unmatched: 6. The CDR3 loop spans 14 amino acids.

A word on this clone: Read sequence stops 3 residues before the CDR3 end, and the germline J gene provides the missing end. The rearrangement links TRBV7-2 to TRBJ1-2, with 9 bases aligning to TRBD1. CDR3 length: 14 amino acids. Germline CDR1 reads SGHTA; CDR2 reads FQGNSA. The J segment lost 6 bases and the V segment lost 5 bases, leaving 7 bases of the junction unmatched. The CDR3 is CASSPPGTGNGYTF. CDR3 DNA (partial): TGTGCCAGCAGCCCTCCCGGGACAGGGAATGGC.